This T cell receptor beta chain is from a study of PD-1 blockade in classical Hodgkin lymphoma. Across the whole study: The study gave patients nivolumab 3 mg/kg intravenously every 2 weeks.

The CDR3 extends over 15 amino acids. V was trimmed by 2 bases and J by 2 bases, leaving 10 bases between them. CDR1 and CDR2 (germline): SGHAT, FQNNGV. Only in-frame clones appear in the TCRdb table, and some are missing; sequencing was by immunoSEQ multiplex PCR. The sample includes some 100,000 clones, roughly 92% seen only once; the top ten take 2.8%. All trial patients relapsed after autologous stem cell transplantation. Note on this clone: The target antigen is unknown.

Study observations and caveats: Reported baseline diversity: healthy donors highest, relapsed/refractory patients lowest. Excluded were patients who started nivolumab under 1 year after ASCT, a group that had lower diversity.

The sequenced sample was peripheral blood mononuclear cells (PBMCs), obtained at baseline. The V call is TRBV11-2, the J call TRBJ1-5; D not resolved. This TCR came from a human donor with classical Hodgkin lymphoma. The CDR3 region has the DNA TGTGCCAGCAGCTTACTCGGGGAAGGCAATCAGCCCCAGCATTTT. Its translation: CASSLLGEGNQPQHF.